The present entry profiles one T cell receptor beta chain with its context. Its target is not known. The method was immunoSEQ multiplex PCR; TCRdb's version includes in-frame clones alone and lacks a portion of them. In the table there are millions of clones, roughly 91% of which are singletons. Naive CD8 cells, CD45RO-negative and positively selected for CCR7, excluded terminally differentiated effector memory CD45RA+ cells. Per germline, CDR1 MGHDK and CDR2 SYGVNS. Deletions cut 3 bases from V and 9 bases from J, with 12 bases between. The CDR3 has 13 residues. These data come from a study of shared clonotypes between healthy human individuals. Study-wide context: Per donor, CD8 memory used one plate, CD8 naive used two, CD4 memory used three and CD4 naive used three. Study findings and constraints: It was the non-shared clonotypes that had lower generation probabilities than clonotypes shared by all four donors.

The receptor was isolated from a man aged 18 to 30 in good health. Some clones in this sample may be carry-over from other donors' samples. Sequenced material: naive CD8+ T cells from PBMCs. The J gene is TRBJ2-1, the V gene TRBV25-1, with D possibly being TRBD1 (6 bases). The DNA of the CDR3 is TGTGCCAGCAGTGAGGTTAGAGGGGGTGAGCAGTTCTTC. It encodes CASSEVRGGEQFF.